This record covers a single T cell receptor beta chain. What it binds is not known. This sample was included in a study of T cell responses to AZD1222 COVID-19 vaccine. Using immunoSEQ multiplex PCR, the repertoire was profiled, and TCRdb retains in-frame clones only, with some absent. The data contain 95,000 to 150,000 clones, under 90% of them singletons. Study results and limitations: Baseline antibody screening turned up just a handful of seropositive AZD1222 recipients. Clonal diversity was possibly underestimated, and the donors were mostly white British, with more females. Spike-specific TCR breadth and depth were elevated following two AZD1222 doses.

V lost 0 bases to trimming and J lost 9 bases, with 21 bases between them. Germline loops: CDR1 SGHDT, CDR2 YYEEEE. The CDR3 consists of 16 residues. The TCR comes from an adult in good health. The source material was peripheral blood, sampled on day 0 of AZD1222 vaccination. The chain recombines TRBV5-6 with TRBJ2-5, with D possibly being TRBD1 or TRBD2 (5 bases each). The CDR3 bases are TGTGCCAGCAGCTTGGCCGAGGGGAAGGGAAGGATACCCCAGTACTTC. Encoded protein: CASSLAEGKGRIPQYF. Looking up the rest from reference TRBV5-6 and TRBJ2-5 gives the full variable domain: DAGVTQSPTHLIKTRGQQVTLRCSPKSGHDTVSWYQQALGQGPQFIFQYYEEEERQRGNFPDRFSGHQFPNYSSELNVNALLLGDSALYLCASSLAEGKGRIPQYFGPGTRLLVL.